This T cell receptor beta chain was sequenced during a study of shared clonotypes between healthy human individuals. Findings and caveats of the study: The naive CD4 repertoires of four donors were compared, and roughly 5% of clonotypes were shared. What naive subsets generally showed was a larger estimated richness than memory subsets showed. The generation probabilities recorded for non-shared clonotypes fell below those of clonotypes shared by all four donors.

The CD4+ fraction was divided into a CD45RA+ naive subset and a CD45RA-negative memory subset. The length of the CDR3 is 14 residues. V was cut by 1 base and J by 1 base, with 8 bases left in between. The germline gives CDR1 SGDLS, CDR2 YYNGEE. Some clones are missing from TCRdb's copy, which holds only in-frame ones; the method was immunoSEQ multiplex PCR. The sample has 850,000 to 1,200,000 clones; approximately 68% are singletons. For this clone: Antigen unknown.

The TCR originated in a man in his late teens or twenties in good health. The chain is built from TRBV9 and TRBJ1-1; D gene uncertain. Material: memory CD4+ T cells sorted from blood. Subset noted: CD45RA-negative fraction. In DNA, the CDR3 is TGTGCCAGCAGCGTACAGGCAGGGAACACTGAAGCTTTCTTT. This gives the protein CASSVQAGNTEAFF.